This T cell receptor beta chain emerged from a study of control samples from healthy donors and cancer patients. The assay was immunoSEQ multiplex PCR, and TCRdb's table has in-frame clones only and misses some. The table has about 120,000 clones, 80% to 95% seen once. The CDR3 covers 16 residues. Germline V CDR1 and CDR2: KGHSH, LQKENI. Trimming removed 2 bases from V and 3 bases from J; junction bases left unmatched: 6. The sample taken for sequencing was blood. The clonotype was recovered from a man between 40 and 49 years old in good health. The gene calls are TRBV18 and TRBJ1-3; TRBD1 aligns across 8 bases. Written as DNA, the CDR3 is TGTGCCAGCTCACCAACAGGGGGTGACGATGGAAACACCATATATTTT. Translating gives CASSPTGGDDGNTIYF.